This record concerns one T cell receptor (beta chain) sequence. Germline trimming cut 5 bases from V and 5 bases from J; bases unmatched to any gene: 7. Germline V lookup: CDR1 SGHDT, CDR2 YYEEEE. The CDR3 extends over 15 amino acids. The data originate from a study of cytomegalovirus exposure and HLA in healthy donors. The study ran its PCR with 60 Vbeta and 13 Jbeta primers. Profiled with immunoSEQ multiplex PCR; TCRdb holds only in-frame clones, not every one. The sample lists about 150,000 clones; 77% were seen once. The rearrangement links TRBV5-6 to TRBJ2-5; TRBD2 matches at 12 bases. The clonotype was recovered from a woman aged 40 to 50 in good health and CMV-seronegative. The sequencing sample was made of PBMCs. This CDR3 reads CASSRTSGAGETQYF. The CDR3 DNA reads TGTGCCAGCAGTCGGACTAGCGGGGCTGGGGAGACCCAGTACTTC.